This T cell receptor (beta chain) was recorded in a study of blood T cell repertoires in COVID-19. Study at large: PBMCs, B-cell-depleted T cells, or T cells were the source of the cDNA or gDNA that made up the material.

Study processing details: Cell counts per sample came from amplifying reference gene primers. The data were produced by immunoSEQ multiplex PCR, yet TCRdb's version contains in-frame clones alone and is incomplete. That table is the source of V, J and clone size, and D and trimming were worked out from the DNA. Among roughly 97,000 clones listed, about 80% were seen once. This CDR3 has 12 amino acids. The germline CDR1 and CDR2 sequences are MDHEN and SYDVKM. The V end was cut by 5 bases, the J end by 5 bases, with 9 bases between. The gene calls are TRBV28 and TRBJ2-5, with D unclear. The material sequenced was peripheral blood. This TCR derives from a woman of 80 years or more with active or convalescent COVID-19. The CDR3 nucleotides read TGTGCCAGCAGTCTCAGGTGGGAGACCCAGTACTTC. It yields the protein CASSLRWETQYF.